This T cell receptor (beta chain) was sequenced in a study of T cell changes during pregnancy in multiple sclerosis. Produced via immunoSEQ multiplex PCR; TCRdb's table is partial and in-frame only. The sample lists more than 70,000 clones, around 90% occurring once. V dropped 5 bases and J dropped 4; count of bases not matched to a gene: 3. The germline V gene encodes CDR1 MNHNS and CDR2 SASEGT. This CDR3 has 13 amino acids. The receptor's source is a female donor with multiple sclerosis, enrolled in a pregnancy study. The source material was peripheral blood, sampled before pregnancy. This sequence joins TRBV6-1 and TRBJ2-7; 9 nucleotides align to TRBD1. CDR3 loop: CASSNRGRYEQYF. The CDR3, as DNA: TGTGCCAGCAGTAACAGGGGGCGATACGAGCAGTACTTC.